The clone carrying this T cell receptor beta chain was observed a handful of times. Antigen unknown. The data derive from a study of identical twins. Study results and limitations: In cord blood, abundant beta clonotypes had fewer insertions; memory showed no trend.

Template switching supplied a universal primer site; unique molecular identifiers were carried on the cDNA. Each CDR3 protein is one row after TCRdb ran MiXCR on the 5' RACE reads. The sample includes under 900,000 distinct CDR3 sequences, roughly 18% of them seen just once. From germline, CDR1 is DFQATT and CDR2 SNEGSKA (reference sequence). The CDR3 runs 15 residues. V trimming: 6 bases; J trimming: 0 bases; junction bases outside the gene matches: 7. These data were likewise used in another study, on T cells expressing NK-cell markers. Per that paper: Seven sequenced donors out of eight were HCMV-seropositive, one seronegative.

The material sequenced was PBMCs. This clonotype was sampled from a young woman in good health. V usage is TRBV20-1 and J usage is TRBJ2-1, with TRBD2 matching 8 bases. CDR3 protein: CSARGAGGSYNEQFF. The DNA for the CDR3 is TGCAGTGCGCGGGGGGCGGGCGGCTCCTACAATGAGCAGTTCTTC.